This T cell receptor (beta chain) was sequenced for a study of blood T cells in healthy people across ages (dated by TCRdb to between 2014 and 2016). About the full investigation: In model experiments, template switching captured roughly one uniquely barcoded TCR beta cDNA molecule for every two T cells. The study measured age-related changes in TCR beta repertoire diversity using deep sequencing normalized with unique cDNA molecular identifiers. The donors were split into four age groups: young (average about 15 years), middle-aged (roughly 39), aged (roughly 68) and long-lived (about 74). To avoid experimental bias, donors of different ages were spread randomly across the sequencing lanes. For two donors (one aged 18 to 29 and one aged 80 or older), the study analyzed two additional independent replicas of 1 million unique cDNA reads from the same blood draw. Study-wide findings and limitations: Observed TCR beta diversity correlated strongly with the percentage of naive T cells measured by flow cytometry. Because donor CMV infection status was unknown, age-related changes in expanded clonotypes were potentially confounded. As age increased, observed TCR beta diversity per million T cells dropped in a roughly linear way, and a significant reduction was already evident by age 40. Bulk unsorted PBMC profiling prevented conclusive comparison of naive and antigen-experienced compartments. Total diversity estimates from one million sequenced T cells were considered lower bounds and underestimates. Compared with the aged group, the long-lived group had more naive CD4+ T cells, fewer expanded clones and increased TCR diversity, suggesting age selection.

Only a few counts were recorded for this clonotype. Its target antigen remains unknown. Base-call qualities are not available, and no considerably larger clone is one nucleotide away. The donors were some 39 Caucasian individuals from Russia, aged roughly 6 to 100 years, who were systemically healthy. Around 10 milliliters of peripheral blood were collected from each donor into EDTA-treated Vacutainer tubes. PBMCs were isolated by Ficoll-Paque density-gradient centrifugation, with at least 6 million obtained per sample. Total RNA was extracted from PBMCs with Trizol reagent, with at least 6 micrograms obtained per sample. For every donor, flow cytometry on a PBMC aliquot measured the percentage of naive CD45RAhigh/CD27high T cells. The library was obtained by 5' RACE. These reads were obtained on an Illumina HiSeq 2500. A second roughly 6 to 12 cycle PCR used a sample-barcoded 5' primer and a J-beta primer mix. Each TCR beta cDNA molecule received a unique molecular identifier from a template-switch 5' adaptor carrying 12 random nucleotides. Each sample yielded at least 2.5 million CDR3-containing paired-end reads. The Mint cDNA synthesis kit, primed by a TRBC-specific oligonucleotide, was used to synthesize first-strand cDNA from all RNA. All cDNA was treated with uracil-DNA glycosylase and then went through a first 18-cycle PCR with the universal primers M1SS and BC2_uni_R. As for the original processing: Normalization of each sample was performed by random selection of 1 million high-quality reads, each carrying a distinct molecular identifier. Reads sharing molecular identifiers were discarded rather than binned into consensus sequences. MiTCR, with a Q25 quality threshold and the strictest error-elimination algorithm, was used for CDR3 identification, clonotype clustering and error correction. A nonparametric unseen species model with Euler transformation was used to estimate lower-bound total TCR beta diversity. The public reads were reprocessed in TCRdb via fastp at Q25 and MiXCR, keeping in-frame beta chains. Rows with one shared CDR3 protein collapse into an entry with the most common genes and DNA. These V and J calls derive from TCRdb rather than the authors' analysis. Within this sample are 1.5 million to 2 million distinct CDR3 sequences, with approximately 28% of them counted one time only. Together, the top ten hold roughly 8.2% of the sample.

The cysteine opens and the phenylalanine closes a CDR3 of 16 amino acids. Only the CDR3 part of the read is kept: 48 bases, read in frame from the first base. V has 4 bases trimmed and J has 9 bases trimmed; junction bases matching no gene number 9. The germline V gene (reference sequence) sets CDR1 to LGHDT and CDR2 to YNNKEL. The chain is encoded by TRBV3-1 joined to TRBJ2-1; 13 junctional bases match TRBD2. Sequencing was performed on blood. The sequence was obtained from a woman in her twenties or thirties in good health. The CDR3 in this case is CASSPSLAGGRVEQFF. The sequenced DNA is TGTGCCAGCAGCCCCTCACTAGCGGGGGGGAGGGTTGAGCAGTTCTTC.